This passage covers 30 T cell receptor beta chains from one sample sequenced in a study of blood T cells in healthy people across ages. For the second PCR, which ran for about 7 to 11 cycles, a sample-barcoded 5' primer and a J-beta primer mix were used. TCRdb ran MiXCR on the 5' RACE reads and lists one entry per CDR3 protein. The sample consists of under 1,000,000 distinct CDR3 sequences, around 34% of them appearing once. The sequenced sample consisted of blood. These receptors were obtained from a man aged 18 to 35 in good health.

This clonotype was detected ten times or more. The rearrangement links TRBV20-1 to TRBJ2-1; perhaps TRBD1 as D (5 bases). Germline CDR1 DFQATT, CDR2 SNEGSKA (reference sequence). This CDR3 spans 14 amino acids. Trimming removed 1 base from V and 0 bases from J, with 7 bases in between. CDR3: CSARGTTSYNEQFF. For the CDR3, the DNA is TGCAGTGCTAGAGGGACAACCTCCTACAATGAGCAGTTCTTC.

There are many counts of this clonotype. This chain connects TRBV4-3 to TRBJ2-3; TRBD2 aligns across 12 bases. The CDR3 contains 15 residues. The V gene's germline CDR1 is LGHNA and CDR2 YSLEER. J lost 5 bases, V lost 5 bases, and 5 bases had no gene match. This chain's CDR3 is CASSSSGGAVDTQYF. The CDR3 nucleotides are TGCGCCAGCAGCTCTAGCGGGGGGGCGGTAGATACGCAGTATTTT.

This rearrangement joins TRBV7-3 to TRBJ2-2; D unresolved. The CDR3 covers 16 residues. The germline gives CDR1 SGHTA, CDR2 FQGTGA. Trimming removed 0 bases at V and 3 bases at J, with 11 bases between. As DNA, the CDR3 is TGTGCCAGCAGCTTAACCCCAACGGCGGACACCGGGGAGCTGTTTTTT. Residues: CASSLTPTADTGELFF. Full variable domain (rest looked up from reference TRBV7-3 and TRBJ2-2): GAGVSQTPSNKVTEKGKYVELRCDPISGHTALYWYRQSLGQGPEFLIYFQGTGAADDSGLPNDRFFAVRPEGSVSTLKIQRTERGDSAVYLCASSLTPTADTGELFFGEGSRLTVL.

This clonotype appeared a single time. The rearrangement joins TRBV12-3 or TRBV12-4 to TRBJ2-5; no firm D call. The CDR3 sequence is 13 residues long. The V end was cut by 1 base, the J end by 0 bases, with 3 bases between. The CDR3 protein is CASSLVNQETQYF. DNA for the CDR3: TGTGCCAGCAGTTTAGTAAACCAAGAGACCCAGTACTTC.

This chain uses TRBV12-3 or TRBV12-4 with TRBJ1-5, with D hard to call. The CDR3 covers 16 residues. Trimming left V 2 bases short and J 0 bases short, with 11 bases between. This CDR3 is CASSLKSRYSNQPQHF. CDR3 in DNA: TGTGCCAGCAGTTTAAAGTCTCGGTATAGCAATCAGCCCCAGCATTTT.

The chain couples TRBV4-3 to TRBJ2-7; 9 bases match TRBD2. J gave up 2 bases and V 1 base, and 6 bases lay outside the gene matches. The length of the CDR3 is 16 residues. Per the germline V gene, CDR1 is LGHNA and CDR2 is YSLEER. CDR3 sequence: CASSQGSGRQPYEQYF. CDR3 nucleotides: TGCGCCAGCAGCCAAGGGAGCGGGAGGCAGCCCTACGAGCAGTACTTC.

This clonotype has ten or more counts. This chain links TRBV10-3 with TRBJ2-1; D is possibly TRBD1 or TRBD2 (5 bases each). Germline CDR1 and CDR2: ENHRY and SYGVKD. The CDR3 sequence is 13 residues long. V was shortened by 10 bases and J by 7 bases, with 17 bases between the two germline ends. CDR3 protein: CATVGDRGNEQFF. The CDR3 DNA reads TGTGCCACCGTGGGGGACCGAGGGAATGAGCAGTTCTTC.

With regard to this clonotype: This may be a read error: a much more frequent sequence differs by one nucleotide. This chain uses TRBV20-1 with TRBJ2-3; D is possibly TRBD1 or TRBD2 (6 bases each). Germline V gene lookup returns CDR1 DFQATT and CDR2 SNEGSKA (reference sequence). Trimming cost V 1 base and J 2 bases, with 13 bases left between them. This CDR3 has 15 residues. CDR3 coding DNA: TGCAGTGCTAGAGGGGCCGGGGGCATCACAGATACGCAGTATTTT. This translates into CSARGAGGITDTQYF.

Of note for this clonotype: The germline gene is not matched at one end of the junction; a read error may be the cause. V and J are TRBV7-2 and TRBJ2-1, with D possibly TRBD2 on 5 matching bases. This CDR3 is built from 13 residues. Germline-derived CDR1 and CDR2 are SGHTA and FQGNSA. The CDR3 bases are TGTGCCAGCATCTTAGCGTCCTACAATGAGCAGTTCTTC. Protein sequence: CASILASYNEQFF.

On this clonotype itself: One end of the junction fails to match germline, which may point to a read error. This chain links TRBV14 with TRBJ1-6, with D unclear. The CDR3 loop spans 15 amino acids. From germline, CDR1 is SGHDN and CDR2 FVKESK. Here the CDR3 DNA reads TGTGCCAGCAGCCAAGATTTGCCGCGAAATTCACCCCCCCACTTT. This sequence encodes CASSQDLPRNSPPHF.

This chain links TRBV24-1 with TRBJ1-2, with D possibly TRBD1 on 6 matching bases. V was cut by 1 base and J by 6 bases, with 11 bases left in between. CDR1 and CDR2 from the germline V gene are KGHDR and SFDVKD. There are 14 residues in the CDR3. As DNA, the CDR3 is TGTGCCACCAGTGATTTAGCGGGGGCTGATGGCTACACCTTC. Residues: CATSDLAGADGYTF.

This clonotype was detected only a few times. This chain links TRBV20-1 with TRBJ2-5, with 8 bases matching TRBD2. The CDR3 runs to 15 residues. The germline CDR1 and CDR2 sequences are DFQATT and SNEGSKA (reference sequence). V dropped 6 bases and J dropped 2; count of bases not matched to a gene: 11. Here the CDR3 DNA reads TGCAGTGCCCTCGGGGTAGCGGGGTATCAAGAGACCCAGTACTTC. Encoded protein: CSALGVAGYQETQYF.

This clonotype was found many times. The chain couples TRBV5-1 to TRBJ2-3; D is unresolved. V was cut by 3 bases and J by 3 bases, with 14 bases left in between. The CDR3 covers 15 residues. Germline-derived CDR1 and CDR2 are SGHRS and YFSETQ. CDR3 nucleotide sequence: TGCGCCAGCAGCTCGTCCTCCGTTAAGACAGATACGCAGTATTTT. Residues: CASSSSSVKTDTQYF.

The CDR3 protein is CASSPTGQGGVNTEAFF. For the CDR3, the DNA is TGCGCCAGCAGCCCCACCGGACAGGGAGGAGTGAACACTGAAGCTTTCTTT. The chain is built from TRBV5-1 and TRBJ1-1, with 8 bases identical to TRBD1. V trimming: 4 bases; J trimming: 0 bases; junction bases outside the gene matches: 11. The CDR3 spans 17 residues. Per germline, CDR1 SGHRS and CDR2 YFSETQ.

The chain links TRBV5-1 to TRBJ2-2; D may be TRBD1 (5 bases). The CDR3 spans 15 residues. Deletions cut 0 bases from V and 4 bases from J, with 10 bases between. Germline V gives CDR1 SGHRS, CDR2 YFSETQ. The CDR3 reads CASSLEGQGTGELFF. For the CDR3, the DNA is TGCGCCAGCAGCTTGGAGGGCCAGGGCACCGGGGAGCTGTTTTTT. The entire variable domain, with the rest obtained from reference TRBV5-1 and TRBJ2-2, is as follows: KAGVTQTPRYLIKTRGQQVTLSCSPISGHRSVSWYQQTPGQGLQFLFEYFSETQRNKGNFPGRFSGRQFSNSRSEMNVSTLELGDSALYLCASSLEGQGTGELFFGEGSRLTVL.

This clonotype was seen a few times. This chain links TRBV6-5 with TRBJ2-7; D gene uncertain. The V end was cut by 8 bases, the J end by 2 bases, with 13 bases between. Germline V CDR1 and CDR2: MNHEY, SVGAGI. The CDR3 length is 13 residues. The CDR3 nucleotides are TGTGCCAGCGGCCAGGACGGAACCTACGAGCAGTACTTC. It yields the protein CASGQDGTYEQYF.

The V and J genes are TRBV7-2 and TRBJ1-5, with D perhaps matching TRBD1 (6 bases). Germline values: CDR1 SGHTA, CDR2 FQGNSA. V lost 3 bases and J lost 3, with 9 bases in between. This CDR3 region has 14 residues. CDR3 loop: CASSFTGSNQPQHF. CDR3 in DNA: TGTGCCAGCAGCTTCACAGGGTCCAATCAGCCCCAGCATTTT.

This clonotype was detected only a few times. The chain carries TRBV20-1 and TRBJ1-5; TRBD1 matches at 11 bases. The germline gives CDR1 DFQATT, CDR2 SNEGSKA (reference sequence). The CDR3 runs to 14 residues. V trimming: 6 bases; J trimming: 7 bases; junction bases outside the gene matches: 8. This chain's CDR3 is CSADGQGANQPQHF. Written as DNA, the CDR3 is TGCAGTGCCGACGGACAGGGGGCGAACCAGCCCCAGCATTTT.

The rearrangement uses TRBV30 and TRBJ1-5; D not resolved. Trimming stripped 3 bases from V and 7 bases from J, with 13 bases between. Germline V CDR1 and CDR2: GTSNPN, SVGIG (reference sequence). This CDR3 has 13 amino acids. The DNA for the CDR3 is TGTGCCTGGAGGGCGGGTCCGGGGCAGCCCCAGCATTTT. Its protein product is CAWRAGPGQPQHF.

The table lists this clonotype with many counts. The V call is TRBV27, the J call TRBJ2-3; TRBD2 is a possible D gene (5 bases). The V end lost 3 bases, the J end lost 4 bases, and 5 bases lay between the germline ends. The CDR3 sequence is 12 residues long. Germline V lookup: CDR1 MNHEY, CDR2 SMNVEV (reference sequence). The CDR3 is CASSFSADTQYF. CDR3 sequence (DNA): TGTGCCAGCAGTTTTAGCGCAGATACGCAGTATTTT.

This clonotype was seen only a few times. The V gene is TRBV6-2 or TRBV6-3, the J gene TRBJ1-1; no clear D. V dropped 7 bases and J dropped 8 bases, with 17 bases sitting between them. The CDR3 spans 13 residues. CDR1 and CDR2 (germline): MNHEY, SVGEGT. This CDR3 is CASKVSRGTEAFF. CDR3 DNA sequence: TGTGCCAGCAAGGTGTCACGAGGCACGGAAGCTTTCTTT.

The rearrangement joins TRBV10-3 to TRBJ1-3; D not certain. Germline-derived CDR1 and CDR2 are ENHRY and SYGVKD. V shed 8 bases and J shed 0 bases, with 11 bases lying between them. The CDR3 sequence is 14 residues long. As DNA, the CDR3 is TGTGCCATCCGTCCGCAGAGCTCTGGAAACACCATATATTTT. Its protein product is CAIRPQSSGNTIYF.

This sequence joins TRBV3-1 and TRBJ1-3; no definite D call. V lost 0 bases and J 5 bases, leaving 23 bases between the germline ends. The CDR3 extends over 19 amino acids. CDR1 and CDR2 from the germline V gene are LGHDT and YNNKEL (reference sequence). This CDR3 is CASSQDNGRAFRRRNTIYF. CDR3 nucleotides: TGTGCCAGCAGCCAAGATAACGGTCGGGCATTCCGTCGAAGAAACACCATATATTTT.

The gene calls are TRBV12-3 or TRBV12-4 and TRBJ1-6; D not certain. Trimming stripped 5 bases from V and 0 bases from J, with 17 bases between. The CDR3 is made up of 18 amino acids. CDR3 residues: CASSHTGRGVSYNSPLHF. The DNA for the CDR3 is TGTGCCAGCAGTCACACCGGCCGGGGAGTCTCCTATAATTCACCCCTCCACTTT.

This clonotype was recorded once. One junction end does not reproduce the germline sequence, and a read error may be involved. The CDR3 DNA reads as TGTGCCGGCAGGTGGACACCCTCTAGGACCCAGTACTTC. Amino acids: CAGRWTPSRTQYF. The chain carries TRBV2 and TRBJ2-5, with a weak D call TRBD1 (5 bases). Germline-derived CDR1 and CDR2 are SNHLY and FYNNEI. The CDR3 has 13 residues.

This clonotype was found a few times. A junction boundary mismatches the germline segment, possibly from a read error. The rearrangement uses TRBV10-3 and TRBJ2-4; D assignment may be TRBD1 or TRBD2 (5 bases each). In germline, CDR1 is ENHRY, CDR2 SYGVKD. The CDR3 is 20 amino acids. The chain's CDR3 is CAISESGGAGINLAKSIQYF. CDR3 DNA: TGTGCCATCAGTGAGTCAGGTGGGGCAGGAATAAATCTAGCCAAAAGCATTCAGTACTTC.

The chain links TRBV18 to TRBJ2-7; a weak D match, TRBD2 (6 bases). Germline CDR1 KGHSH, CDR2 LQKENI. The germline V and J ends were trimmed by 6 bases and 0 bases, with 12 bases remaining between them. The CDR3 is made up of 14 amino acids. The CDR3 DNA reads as TGTGCCAGCTCTCCCGGGACTCGCTCCTACGAGCAGTACTTC. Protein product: CASSPGTRSYEQYF.

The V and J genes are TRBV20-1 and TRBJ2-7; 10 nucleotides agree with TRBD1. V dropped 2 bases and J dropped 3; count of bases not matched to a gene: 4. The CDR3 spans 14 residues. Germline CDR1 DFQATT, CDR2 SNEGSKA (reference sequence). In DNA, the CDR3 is TGCAGTGCTAGACCCCGGGACAGGGGCTACGAGCAGTACTTC. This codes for CSARPRDRGYEQYF.

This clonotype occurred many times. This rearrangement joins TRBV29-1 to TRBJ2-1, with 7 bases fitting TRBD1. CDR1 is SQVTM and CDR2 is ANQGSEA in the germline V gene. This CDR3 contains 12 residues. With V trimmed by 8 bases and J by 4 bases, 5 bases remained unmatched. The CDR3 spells CSLGTAYNEQFF. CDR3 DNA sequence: TGCAGCTTGGGGACAGCGTACAATGAGCAGTTCTTC.

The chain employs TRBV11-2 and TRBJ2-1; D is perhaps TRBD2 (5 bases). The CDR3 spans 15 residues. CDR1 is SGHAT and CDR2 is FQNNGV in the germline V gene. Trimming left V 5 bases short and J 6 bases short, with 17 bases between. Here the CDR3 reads CASSPRTLASNEQFF. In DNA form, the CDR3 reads TGTGCCAGCAGCCCTCGGACGCTAGCAAGCAATGAGCAGTTCTTC.